The 26 T cell receptor beta chains below all came from one sample that was sequenced in a study of T-cell reconstitution after alpha-beta-depleted transplantation in children. As it was prepared, the TCRbeta library received unique molecular identifiers. TCRdb used MiXCR to reprocess the PCR reads, holding one entry per CDR3 protein. The data hold over 450,000 distinct CDR3 sequences, with about 10% observed a single time. The source was PBMCs, collected before TCRalphabeta/CD19-depleted stem cell transplant. These receptors all come from a child aged 2-15 years with inherited bone marrow failure, due to receive a stem cell transplant.

To note about this clonotype: This may arise from a read error, as a much more abundant clone is one base away. The chain uses TRBV5-1 and TRBJ2-3; 7 bases line up with TRBD2. The CDR3 covers 14 residues. The trim removed 5 bases at V and 6 bases at J, leaving 9 bases unmatched. Germline V gives CDR1 SGHRS, CDR2 YFSETQ. The CDR3 nucleotides are TGCGCCAGCAGTTTTATCGGGAGGCGTGATACGCAGTATTTT. Protein sequence: CASSFIGRRDTQYF. The full variable domain, in which reference TRBV5-1 and TRBJ2-3 provide the parts outside the CDR3, is KAGVTQTPRYLIKTRGQQVTLSCSPISGHRSVSWYQQTPGQGLQFLFEYFSETQRNKGNFPGRFSGRQFSNSRSEMNVSTLELGDSALYLCASSFIGRRDTQYFGPGTRLTVL.

The gene calls are TRBV20-1 and TRBJ1-5; D gene unclear. The CDR3 is 16 residues long. The germline V gene has CDR1 DFQATT and CDR2 SNEGSKA (reference sequence). V was cut by 7 bases and J by 0 bases, with 19 bases left in between. The CDR3 region is CSVSGDPLYSNQPQHF. CDR3 nucleotides: TGCAGTGTATCGGGAGATCCACTTTATAGCAATCAGCCCCAGCATTTT.

This clonotype was seen many times. The chain links TRBV18 to TRBJ2-7, with 10 bases matching TRBD1. The CDR3 is 16 residues long. The germline CDR1 and CDR2 sequences are KGHSH and LQKENI. V was clipped by 2 bases and J by 2 bases; unmatched bases: 6. CDR3 protein: CASSPWGDRGTYEQYF. In DNA form, the CDR3 reads TGTGCCAGCTCACCATGGGGGGACAGGGGTACCTACGAGCAGTACTTC.

This clonotype was recorded many times. The J gene is TRBJ2-3, the V gene TRBV2, with D possibly being TRBD2 (6 bases). V shed 3 bases and J shed 13 bases, with 11 bases lying between them. Looked up from germline, CDR1 is SNHLY and CDR2 is FYNNEI. The CDR3 length is 11 residues. CDR3 DNA sequence: TGTGCCAGCAGTGAGGAGGGAGTTAAGTATTTT. It is translated as CASSEEGVKYF.

This clonotype was counted ten times or more. This chain joins TRBV7-9 and TRBJ2-7, with D perhaps matching TRBD1 or TRBD2 (5 bases each). The CDR3 contains 14 residues. Trimming cost V 5 bases and J 4 bases, with 15 bases left between them. Looked up from germline, CDR1 is SEHNR and CDR2 is FQNEAQ (reference sequence). CDR3: CASSPAGTKYEQYF. Written as DNA, the CDR3 is TGTGCCAGCAGCCCCGCCGGGACCAAATACGAGCAGTACTTC.

This clonotype was detected a few times. The chain uses TRBV28 and TRBJ2-1, with 7 nucleotides matching TRBD1. The CDR3 extends over 15 amino acids. The V segment lost 7 bases and the J segment 0 bases; nucleotides outside the gene matches: 6. Germline V lookup: CDR1 MDHEN, CDR2 SYDVKM. The CDR3 region has the DNA TGTGCCAGCAACTGGGGGACAGCCTCCTACAATGAGCAGTTCTTC. This gives the protein CASNWGTASYNEQFF.

This clonotype was seen at least ten times. This sequence joins TRBV3-1 and TRBJ2-7; tentatively, D is TRBD2 (6 bases). Germline V CDR1 and CDR2: LGHDT, YNNKEL (reference sequence). Trimming stripped 1 base from V and 0 bases from J, with 19 bases between. The length of the CDR3 is 18 residues. The CDR3 protein is CASSQAWNRSGSSYEQYF. The CDR3 DNA is TGTGCCAGCAGCCAAGCGTGGAACCGTAGCGGAAGCTCCTACGAGCAGTACTTC.

The sample holds many counts of this clonotype. The DNA for the CDR3 is TGTGCCAGCAGCCAAGATCCCACCGGGGAGCTGTTTTTT. Residues: CASSQDPTGELFF. The chain uses TRBV3-1 and TRBJ2-2; no firm D call. Germline CDR1 and CDR2: LGHDT and YNNKEL (reference sequence). The CDR3 length is 13 residues. V lost 0 bases to trimming and J lost 4 bases, with 3 bases between them.

This clonotype was detected many times. The V gene is TRBV4-3, the J gene TRBJ2-1, with a weak D call TRBD2 (6 bases). V lost 1 base and J 6 bases, leaving 10 bases between the germline ends. Germline values: CDR1 LGHNA, CDR2 YSLEER. This CDR3 is 14 amino acids long. The CDR3 sequence is CASSQGVGGNEQFF. DNA for the CDR3: TGCGCCAGCAGCCAAGGGGTGGGAGGCAATGAGCAGTTCTTC.

This clonotype was seen ten or more times. The V call is TRBV11-2, the J call TRBJ2-3, with D uncertain. Germline-derived CDR1 and CDR2 are SGHAT and FQNNGV. The CDR3 has 16 residues. V lost 2 bases and J lost 0, with 12 bases in between. In nucleotides, the CDR3 is TGTGCCAGCAGCTTATTGCTCGGGTCTAGCACAGATACGCAGTATTTT. Amino acids: CASSLLLGSSTDTQYF.

This clonotype turned up a few times. This chain connects TRBV20-1 to TRBJ1-1; D ambiguous. The CDR3 runs 12 residues. Germline V gives CDR1 DFQATT, CDR2 SNEGSKA (reference sequence). V shed 4 bases and J shed 11 bases, with 17 bases lying between them. The CDR3 nucleotides read TGCAGTGCTATCACGCCGGGGTTCGCGGCTTTCTTT. It yields the protein CSAITPGFAAFF.

In its sample, this clonotype was seen many times. The rearrangement joins TRBV12-3 or TRBV12-4 to TRBJ2-3; 9 bases match TRBD2. Trimming cost V 5 bases and J 3 bases; bases outside gene matches: 6. The CDR3 sequence is 15 residues long. CDR3 in amino acids: CASSQFSGSTDTQYF. Written as DNA, the CDR3 is TGTGCCAGCAGTCAATTTAGCGGGAGTACAGATACGCAGTATTTT.

This clonotype was detected ten times or more. This chain uses TRBV7-9 with TRBJ1-1, with unresolved D. Germline V lookup: CDR1 SEHNR, CDR2 FQNEAQ (reference sequence). This CDR3 region has 14 residues. Trimming pared 1 base from V and 11 bases from J, leaving 17 bases between. CDR3: CASSLDGPRSWAFF. The CDR3 coding sequence is TGTGCCAGCAGCTTAGACGGGCCCCGCTCCTGGGCTTTCTTT.

Notes on this clonotype: A much larger clone differs by one base, so this may be a read error. The V gene is TRBV29-1, the J gene TRBJ1-5; D uncertain. The CDR3 consists of 14 residues. CDR1 is SQVTM and CDR2 is ANQGSEA in the germline V gene. CDR3 amino acids: CSVEPHGVDQPHHF. The CDR3 DNA reads as TGCAGCGTTGAACCGCATGGGGTAGATCAGCCCCATCATTTT.

The V call is TRBV6-2 or TRBV6-3, the J call TRBJ1-5; D is undetermined. The germline V gene has CDR1 MNHEY and CDR2 SVGEGT. The length of the CDR3 is 15 residues. Trimming stripped 6 bases from V and 2 bases from J, with 14 bases between. The CDR3 nucleotides read TGTGCCAGCAGGCCATATTCGGGCGGCAATCAGCCCCAGCATTTT. It specifies CASRPYSGGNQPQHF.

This clonotype has only one observation. A single base separates this from a much larger clone, so it may be a read error. The chain has TRBV7-8 and TRBJ2-3, with TRBD1 identical over 7 bases. Germline CDR1 SGHVS, CDR2 FQNEAQ. CDR3 size: 15 residues. The junction had 12 bases not matched to a gene; V was cut back by 5 bases and J by 7 bases. The CDR3 region is CASSQLGRGGNTQYF. The CDR3 coding sequence is TGTGCCAGCAGCCAACTTGGACGAGGGGGCAATACGCAGTATTTT.

The V gene is TRBV30, the J gene TRBJ1-4, with D maybe TRBD1 (6 bases). Germline CDR1 is GTSNPN and CDR2 is SVGIG (reference sequence). V lost 2 bases and J lost 11, with 15 bases in between. The CDR3 extends over 13 amino acids. The CDR3 is CAWSTIQGGKLFF. In DNA form, the CDR3 reads TGTGCCTGGAGTACTATTCAAGGGGGTAAACTGTTTTTT.

This chain connects TRBV5-1 to TRBJ1-2; perhaps TRBD1 as D (5 bases). Trimming shortened V by 4 bases and J by 5 bases, and 15 bases separated the two germline ends. CDR1 is SGHRS, CDR2 YFSETQ, per germline. This CDR3 is 14 amino acids long. The CDR3 here is CASSPGPPPYGYTF. CDR3 sequence (DNA): TGCGCCAGCAGCCCGGGACCCCCCCCATATGGCTACACCTTC.

In this sample, this clonotype turned up many times. J is TRBJ2-2 and V is TRBV29-1, with TRBD2 matching 11 bases. J gave up 5 bases and V 6 bases, and 5 bases lay outside the gene matches. CDR1 is SQVTM and CDR2 is ANQGSEA in the germline V gene. The CDR3 has 14 residues. In DNA form, the CDR3 reads TGCAGCGTCCAAGGACTAGCGGGTACCGGGGAGCTGTTTTTT. This codes for CSVQGLAGTGELFF.

This clonotype was seen at least ten times. CDR3: CATSRGGAPYEQYF. Written as DNA, the CDR3 is TGTGCCACCAGCAGAGGAGGGGCCCCCTACGAGCAGTACTTC. The chain employs TRBV15 and TRBJ2-7; either TRBD1 or TRBD2 may fit D (5 bases each). This CDR3 has 14 amino acids. The germline gives CDR1 LNHNV, CDR2 YYDKDF (reference sequence). Trimming left V 1 base short and J 2 bases short, with 9 bases between.

This rearrangement joins TRBV5-1 to TRBJ1-1; 9 positions agree with TRBD1. Germline V gene lookup returns CDR1 SGHRS and CDR2 YFSETQ. CDR3 length: 13 residues. The V segment lost 3 bases and the J segment 7 bases; nucleotides outside the gene matches: 4. The CDR3 sequence: CASSWTGDGEAFF. The CDR3 DNA is TGCGCCAGCAGCTGGACAGGGGATGGTGAAGCTTTCTTT.

V and J are TRBV18 and TRBJ2-2; D unresolved. This CDR3 has 16 amino acids. V lost 3 bases and J 1 base, leaving 12 bases between the germline ends. CDR1 is KGHSH, CDR2 LQKENI, per germline. For the CDR3, the DNA is TGTGCCAGCTCACCTCTGGCTCATGAGAACACCGGGGAGCTGTTTTTT. It yields the protein CASSPLAHENTGELFF.

V usage is TRBV4-1 and J usage is TRBJ2-4; 14 positions match TRBD2. The germline V gene encodes CDR1 MGHRA and CDR2 YSYEKL. Trimming took 4 bases from V and 1 from J; bases not matched to a gene: 6. The CDR3 is 18 residues long. The CDR3 DNA follows: TGCGCCAGCAGCCCCGGACTAGCGGGAGGATCGGCCAAAAACATTCAGTACTTC. Its protein is CASSPGLAGGSAKNIQYF.

The sample holds many counts of this clonotype. The chain combines TRBV25-1 with TRBJ1-1, with D hard to call. V lost 1 base to trimming and J lost 7 bases, with 7 bases between them. The CDR3 spans 12 residues. Per the germline V gene, CDR1 is MGHDK and CDR2 is SYGVNS. Here the CDR3 DNA reads TGTGCCAGCAGTGAATCCGCAGGTGAAGCTTTCTTT. This encodes CASSESAGEAFF.

This clonotype showed up many times. The chain links TRBV29-1 to TRBJ2-1, with a possible D match to TRBD1 (6 bases). The V end lost 7 bases, the J end lost 3 bases, and 16 bases lay between the germline ends. Germline CDR1 SQVTM, CDR2 ANQGSEA. The CDR3 covers 14 residues. This CDR3 is CSATQGIRYNEQFF. In nucleotides, the CDR3 is TGCAGCGCCACACAGGGTATTCGCTACAATGAGCAGTTCTTC.

This clonotype appeared many times. The chain recombines TRBV29-1 with TRBJ1-2, with 7 bases lining up with TRBD1. The CDR3 is 13 residues long. Germline V lookup: CDR1 SQVTM, CDR2 ANQGSEA. The ends lost 7 bases at V and 0 bases at J; junction bases unmatched: 5. The CDR3 loop is CSGRQGPNYGYTF. CDR3 sequence (DNA): TGCAGCGGGAGACAGGGCCCTAACTATGGCTACACCTTC.